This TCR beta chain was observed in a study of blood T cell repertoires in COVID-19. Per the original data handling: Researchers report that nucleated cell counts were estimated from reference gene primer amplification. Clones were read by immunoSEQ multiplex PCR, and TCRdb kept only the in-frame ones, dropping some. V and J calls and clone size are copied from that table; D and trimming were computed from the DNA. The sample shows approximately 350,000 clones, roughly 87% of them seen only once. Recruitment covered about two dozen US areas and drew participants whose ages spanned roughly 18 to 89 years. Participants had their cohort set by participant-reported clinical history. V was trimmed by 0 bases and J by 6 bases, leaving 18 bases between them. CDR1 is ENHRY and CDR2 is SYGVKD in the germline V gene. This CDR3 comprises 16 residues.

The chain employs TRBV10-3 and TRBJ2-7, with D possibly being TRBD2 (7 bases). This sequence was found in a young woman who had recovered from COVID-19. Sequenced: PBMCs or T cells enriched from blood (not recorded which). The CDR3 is CAISESGGGWALEQYF. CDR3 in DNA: TGTGCCATCAGTGAGTCGGGAGGGGGTTGGGCCCTCGAGCAGTACTTC.